These 27 T cell receptor beta chains came from one sample sequenced in a study of blood T cell repertoires in COVID-19. Only in-frame clones appear in the TCRdb table, and some are missing; sequencing was by immunoSEQ multiplex PCR. Of about 200,000 clones listed, 85% to 90% are singletons. Sequencing was performed on peripheral blood. The receptors originated from a woman between 50 and 59 years old with COVID-19, enrolled during active disease.

V gene TRBV7-2 combines with J gene TRBJ2-1, with 15 positions matching TRBD2. The CDR3 has 18 amino acids. The junction had 7 bases not matched to a gene; V was cut back by 1 base and J by 6 bases. CDR1 SGHTA and CDR2 FQGNSA come from the germline V gene. CDR3 bases: TGTGCCAGCAGCTTAGTCGGGACTAGCGGGGGGCTTAGCAATGAGCAGTTCTTC. Its protein product is CASSLVGTSGGLSNEQFF.

J is TRBJ2-4 and V is TRBV2; 7 positions agree with TRBD2. The junction had 4 bases not matched to a gene; V was cut back by 2 bases and J by 6 bases. CDR3 length equals 14 residues. Germline assignment: CDR1 SNHLY and CDR2 FYNNEI. The CDR3 DNA is TGTGCCAGCAGTGAACCCAGCGGGGTAAACATTCAGTACTTC. Translating it yields CASSEPSGVNIQYF.

This sequence joins TRBV19 and TRBJ2-7; D not certain. The CDR3 spans 14 residues. Between the trimmed V and J ends, which lost 7 bases and 0 bases, there was a span of 13 bases. Germline CDR1 reads LNHDA; CDR2 reads SQIVND (reference sequence). Here the CDR3 DNA reads TGTGCCAGTACCCTGACAATAACCTCCTACGAGCAGTACTTC. This translates into CASTLTITSYEQYF.

V is TRBV9 and J is TRBJ2-3; 8 bases are a match to TRBD2. Germline V gene sequence: CDR1 SGDLS, CDR2 YYNGEE. V shed 0 bases, J shed 2 bases, and the junction held 5 bases outside the gene matches. The length of the CDR3 is 16 residues. In nucleotides, the CDR3 is TGTGCCAGCAGCGTAGGGGAGCGGGGGCACACAGATACGCAGTATTTT. Amino acids: CASSVGERGHTDTQYF.

This clone was detected once. The chain carries TRBV27 and TRBJ1-6, with 8 bases fitting TRBD1. The CDR3 length is 15 residues. The V segment lost 6 bases and the J segment 5 bases; nucleotides outside the gene matches: 6. Germline V gives CDR1 MNHEY, CDR2 SMNVEV (reference sequence). The CDR3 region is CASRPWTGNNSPLHF. Here the CDR3 DNA reads TGTGCCAGCAGACCTTGGACAGGGAATAATTCACCCCTCCACTTT.

The J gene is TRBJ2-1, the V gene TRBV18; TRBD1 matches at 8 bases. With 3 bases clipped from V and 2 bases from J, the junction kept 6 bases outside the gene matches. CDR3 length: 16 residues. CDR1 KGHSH and CDR2 LQKENI come from the germline V gene. For the CDR3, the DNA is TGTGCCAGCTCACCCCTCGGGACAGGCCCCTACAATGAGCAGTTCTTC. This encodes CASSPLGTGPYNEQFF.

As DNA, the CDR3 is TGCGCCAGCAGTTCGTCCGGGACATCCACTGAAGCTTTCTTT. Protein: CASSSSGTSTEAFF. The J gene is TRBJ1-1, the V gene TRBV5-1; weak D call: TRBD1 (6 bases). V lost 5 bases and J 4 bases, leaving 15 bases between the germline ends. The CDR3 is 14 residues long. Germline CDR1 is SGHRS and CDR2 is YFSETQ.

The chain employs TRBV3-1 (or the pseudogene TRBV3-2) and TRBJ2-1, with a weak D call TRBD2 (5 bases). Trimming stripped 3 bases from V and 1 base from J, with 16 bases between. The CDR3 is 17 residues long. Germline loops: CDR1 LGHDT, CDR2 YNNKEL (reference sequence). CDR3 residues: CASSQGASHFSYNEQFF. CDR3 nucleotides: TGTGCCAGCAGCCAGGGAGCATCCCACTTTTCCTACAATGAGCAGTTCTTC.

This rearrangement joins TRBV20-1 to TRBJ2-5, with D possibly being TRBD2 (5 bases). Germline values: CDR1 DFQATT, CDR2 SNEGSKA (reference sequence). This CDR3 contains 10 residues. V was cut by 4 bases and J by 10 bases, with 10 bases left in between. The CDR3 is CSATRDLQYF. The CDR3 coding sequence is TGCAGTGCTACCCGGGATCTCCAGTACTTC.

The chain uses TRBV2 and TRBJ2-1; D is uncertain. CDR3 length: 13 amino acids. V was pared by 4 bases and J by 2 bases, with 6 bases between. The germline CDR1 and CDR2 sequences are SNHLY and FYNNEI. CDR3 residues: CASSGATYNEQFF. The CDR3 nucleotides are TGTGCCAGCAGTGGGGCGACCTACAATGAGCAGTTCTTC.

The chain combines TRBV15 with TRBJ2-6; maybe TRBD1 (6 bases). Trimming shortened V by 0 bases and J by 4 bases, and 7 bases separated the two germline ends. The germline CDR1 and CDR2 sequences are LNHNV and YYDKDF (reference sequence). CDR3 size: 15 residues. The CDR3 sequence: CATSRDQGGANVLTF. The CDR3 DNA reads as TGTGCCACCAGCAGAGATCAGGGGGGGGCCAACGTCCTGACTTTC.

V is TRBV4-1 and J is TRBJ2-7, with D maybe TRBD1 (6 bases). Per the germline V gene, CDR1 is MGHRA and CDR2 is YSYEKL. V lost 0 bases to trimming and J lost 4 bases, with 10 bases between them. The CDR3 consists of 14 residues. The CDR3 region is CASSQEQGTYEQYF. CDR3 bases: TGCGCCAGCAGCCAAGAGCAGGGGACATACGAGCAGTACTTC.

The rearrangement uses TRBV5-1 and TRBJ1-3, with TRBD1 identical over 7 bases. With V trimmed by 3 bases and J by 0 bases, 6 bases remained unmatched. The germline CDR1 and CDR2 sequences are SGHRS and YFSETQ. The CDR3 is made up of 16 amino acids. The CDR3 reads CASSWDSPYSGNTIYF. For the CDR3, the DNA is TGCGCCAGCAGCTGGGACAGTCCCTACTCTGGAAACACCATATATTTT. Full variable domain (missing parts from reference TRBV5-1 and TRBJ1-3): KAGVTQTPRYLIKTRGQQVTLSCSPISGHRSVSWYQQTPGQGLQFLFEYFSETQRNKGNFPGRFSGRQFSNSRSEMNVSTLELGDSALYLCASSWDSPYSGNTIYFGEGSWLTVV.

CDR3 residues: CAWSFIAGEWTQYF. For the CDR3, the DNA is TGTGCCTGGAGTTTCATAGCGGGGGAGTGGACGCAGTATTTT. The gene calls are TRBV30 and TRBJ2-3; TRBD2 matches at 9 bases. V trimming: 2 bases; J trimming: 9 bases; junction bases outside the gene matches: 9. The CDR3 has 14 residues. The germline V gene encodes CDR1 GTSNPN and CDR2 SVGIG (reference sequence). Full variable domain (remainder filled in from reference TRBV30 and TRBJ2-3): SQTIHQWPATLVQPVGSPLSLECTVEGTSNPNLYWYRQAAGRGLQLLFYSVGIGQISSEVPQNLSASRPQDRQFILSSKKLLLSDSGFYLCAWSFIAGEWTQYFGPGTRLTVL.

The CDR3 here is CASSLTLGAGTGELFF. The CDR3 coding sequence is TGTGCCAGCAGTTTAACCCTGGGGGCGGGCACCGGGGAGCTGTTTTTT. The rearrangement links TRBV27 to TRBJ2-2; TRBD1 might be the D (6 bases). The V end lost 2 bases, the J end lost 4 bases, and 14 bases lay between the germline ends. This CDR3 is 16 amino acids long. Germline V gene sequence: CDR1 MNHEY, CDR2 SMNVEV (reference sequence).

This clone was counted only a few times. The rearrangement links TRBV6-1 to TRBJ1-5, with a weak D call TRBD1 (5 bases). Germline V gene lookup returns CDR1 MNHNS and CDR2 SASEGT. The V end lost 2 bases, the J end lost 7 bases, and 9 bases lay between the germline ends. This CDR3 contains 13 residues. CDR3 loop: CASSEQGDQPQHF. The DNA of the CDR3 is TGTGCCAGCAGTGAACAGGGTGACCAGCCCCAGCATTTT.

A single count supports this clone. V and J are TRBV19 and TRBJ1-3, with D perhaps TRBD1 (5 bases). Trimming cost V 7 bases and J 1 base, with 14 bases left between them. The germline V gene has CDR1 LNHDA and CDR2 SQIVND (reference sequence). The CDR3 totals 15 residues. The CDR3 region is CASTWGSVSGNTIYF. CDR3 in DNA: TGTGCCAGTACCTGGGGCAGCGTGTCTGGAAACACCATATATTTT.

The chain couples TRBV14 to TRBJ1-6; D is perhaps TRBD1 (6 bases). There are 15 residues in the CDR3. From germline, CDR1 is SGHDN and CDR2 FVKESK. V was trimmed by 3 bases and J by 8 bases, leaving 14 bases between them. CDR3 in amino acids: CASSQDSGQYSPLHF. For the CDR3, the DNA is TGTGCCAGCAGCCAGGACTCCGGACAGTATTCACCCCTCCACTTT.

The chain joins TRBV9 to TRBJ2-3, with TRBD2 identical over 9 bases. From germline, CDR1 is SGDLS and CDR2 YYNGEE. The junction had 8 bases not matched to a gene; V was cut back by 4 bases and J by 2 bases. This CDR3 has 16 amino acids. The CDR3 loop reads CASSPGLAGVTDTQYF. Written as DNA, the CDR3 is TGTGCCAGCAGCCCTGGTTTAGCGGGGGTCACAGATACGCAGTATTTT.

This rearrangement joins TRBV5-4 to TRBJ2-5; tentatively, D is TRBD1 (6 bases). V was trimmed by 4 bases and J by 5 bases, leaving 12 bases between them. CDR3 size: 13 residues. Germline values: CDR1 SGHNT, CDR2 YYREEE (reference sequence). This chain's CDR3 is CASSQDQGETQYF. The DNA for the CDR3 is TGTGCCAGCAGCCAGGACCAGGGGGAGACCCAGTACTTC.

The J gene is TRBJ2-3, the V gene TRBV25-1; 7 nucleotides line up with TRBD1. The CDR3 spans 16 residues. V lost 4 bases, J lost 4 bases, and 11 bases stayed unmatched. Per germline, CDR1 MGHDK and CDR2 SYGVNS. CDR3 region: CASSGRQGSTPDTQYF. CDR3 in DNA: TGTGCCAGCAGTGGTCGACAGGGAAGTACGCCAGATACGCAGTATTTT.

The chain has TRBV28 and TRBJ1-6, with a weak D call TRBD1 (6 bases). Germline V gene data show CDR1 as MDHEN and CDR2 as SYDVKM. The germline V and J ends were trimmed by 6 bases and 3 bases, with 18 bases remaining between them. CDR3 length: 17 amino acids. The CDR3 bases are TGTGCCAGCAGGCCCACAGGGTCAGGGAGCTATAATTCACCCCTCCACTTT. Its translation: CASRPTGSGSYNSPLHF.

The genes are TRBV7-6 and TRBJ1-6, with TRBD1 matching 7 bases. CDR1 SGHVS and CDR2 FNYEAQ come from the germline V gene. V was pared by 1 base and J by 9 bases, with 6 bases of the junction left unmatched. CDR3 length: 15 amino acids. The CDR3 protein is CASSLGAGGLSPLHF. In nucleotides, the CDR3 is TGTGCCAGCAGCTTAGGGGCAGGGGGGCTTTCACCCCTCCACTTT. Looking up the rest from reference TRBV7-6 and TRBJ1-6 gives the full variable domain: GAGVSQSPRYKVTKRGQDVALRCDPISGHVSLYWYRQALGQGPEFLTYFNYEAQQDKSGLPNDRFSAERPEGSISTLTIQRTEQRDSAMYRCASSLGAGGLSPLHFGNGTRLTVT.

This clone was counted at least ten times. The CDR3 loop reads CASRAGQGLEQYV. The CDR3 region has the DNA TGTGCCAGCAGGGCCGGACAGGGGCTCGAGCAGTACGTC. J is TRBJ2-7 and V is TRBV6-5, with 9 bases identical to TRBD1. This CDR3 has 13 residues. J lost 6 bases, V lost 6 bases, and 6 bases had no gene match. CDR1 is MNHEY, CDR2 SVGAGI, per germline.

The chain couples TRBV30 to TRBJ1-2; D is possibly TRBD1 (6 bases). The CDR3 is 16 amino acids. Germline loops: CDR1 GTSNPN, CDR2 SVGIG (reference sequence). The CDR3 bases are TGTGCGCAAGGGGGAGTCAATAGATTTAATAACTATGGCTACACCTTC. Its translation is CAQGGVNRFNNYGYTF.

The chain has TRBV14 and TRBJ1-2, with a tentative D call TRBD1 (6 bases). Trimming took 2 bases from V and 3 from J, leaving 13 bases between them. Germline-derived CDR1 and CDR2 are SGHDN and FVKESK. The CDR3 consists of 15 residues. The CDR3 sequence: CASSQFKGGDYGYTF. In nucleotides, the CDR3 is TGTGCCAGCAGCCAATTTAAAGGGGGGGACTATGGCTACACCTTC.

The V gene is TRBV11-2, the J gene TRBJ2-1, with D unclear. Trimming cost V 1 base and J 11 bases, with 12 bases left between them. This CDR3 has 13 residues. Germline V gives CDR1 SGHAT, CDR2 FQNNGV. CDR3 loop: CASSLVSWAKQFF. The DNA of the CDR3 is TGTGCCAGCAGCTTAGTCTCGTGGGCAAAGCAGTTCTTC.